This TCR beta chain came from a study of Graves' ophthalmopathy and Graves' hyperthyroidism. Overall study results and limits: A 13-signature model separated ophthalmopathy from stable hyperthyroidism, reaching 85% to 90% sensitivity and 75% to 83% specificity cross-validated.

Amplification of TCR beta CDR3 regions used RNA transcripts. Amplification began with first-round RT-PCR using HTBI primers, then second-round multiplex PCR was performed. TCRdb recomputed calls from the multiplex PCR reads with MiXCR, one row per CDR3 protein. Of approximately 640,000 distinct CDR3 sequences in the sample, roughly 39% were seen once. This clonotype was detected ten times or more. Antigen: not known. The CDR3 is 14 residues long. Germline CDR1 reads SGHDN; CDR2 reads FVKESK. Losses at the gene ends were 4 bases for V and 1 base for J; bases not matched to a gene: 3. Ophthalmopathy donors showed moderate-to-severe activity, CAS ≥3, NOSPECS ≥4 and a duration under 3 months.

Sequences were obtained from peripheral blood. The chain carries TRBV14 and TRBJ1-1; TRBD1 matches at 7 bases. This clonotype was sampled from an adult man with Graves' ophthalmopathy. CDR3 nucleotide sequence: TGTGCCAGCAGCCCGGACAGGACGAACACTGAAGCTTTCTTT. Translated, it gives CASSPDRTNTEAFF.